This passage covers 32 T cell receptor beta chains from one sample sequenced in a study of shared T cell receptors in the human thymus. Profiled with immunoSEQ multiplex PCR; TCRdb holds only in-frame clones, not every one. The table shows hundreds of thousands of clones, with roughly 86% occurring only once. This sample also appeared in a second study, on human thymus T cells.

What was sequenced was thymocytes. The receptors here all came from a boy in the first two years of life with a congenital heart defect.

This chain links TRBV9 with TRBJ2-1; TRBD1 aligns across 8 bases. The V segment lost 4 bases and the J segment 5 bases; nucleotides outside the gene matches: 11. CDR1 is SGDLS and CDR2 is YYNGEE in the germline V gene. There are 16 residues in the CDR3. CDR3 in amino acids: CASSPTTGGGDNEQFF. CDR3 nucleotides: TGTGCCAGCAGCCCCACCACAGGGGGTGGGGACAATGAGCAGTTCTTC.

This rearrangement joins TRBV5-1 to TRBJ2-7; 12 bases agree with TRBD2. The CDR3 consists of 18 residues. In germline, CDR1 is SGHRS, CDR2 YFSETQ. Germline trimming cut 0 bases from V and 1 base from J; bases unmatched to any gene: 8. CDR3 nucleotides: TGCGCCAGCAGCTTGGTACTAGCGGGGGGACCGATTTCCTACGAGCAGTACTTC. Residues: CASSLVLAGGPISYEQYF.

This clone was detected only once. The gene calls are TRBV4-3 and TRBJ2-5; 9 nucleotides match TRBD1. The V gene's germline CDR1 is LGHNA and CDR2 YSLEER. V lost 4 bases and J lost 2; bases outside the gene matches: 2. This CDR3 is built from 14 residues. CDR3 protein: CASSPGTGQETQYF. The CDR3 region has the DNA TGCGCCAGCAGCCCTGGGACAGGGCAAGAGACCCAGTACTTC.

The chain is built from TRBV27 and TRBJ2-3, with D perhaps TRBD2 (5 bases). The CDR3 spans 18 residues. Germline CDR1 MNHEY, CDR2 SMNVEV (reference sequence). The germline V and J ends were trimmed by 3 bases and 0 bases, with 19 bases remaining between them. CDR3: CASSFSGNPAASTDTQYF. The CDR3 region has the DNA TGTGCCAGCAGTTTTTCGGGAAACCCCGCAGCCAGCACAGATACGCAGTATTTT.

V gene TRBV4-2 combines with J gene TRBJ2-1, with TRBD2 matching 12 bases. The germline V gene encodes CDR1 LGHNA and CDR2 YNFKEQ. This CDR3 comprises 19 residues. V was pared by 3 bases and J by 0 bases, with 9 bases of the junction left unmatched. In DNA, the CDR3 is TGTGCCAGCAGCCACTCGACTAGCGGGGGCCCTAGCTCCTACAATGAGCAGTTCTTC. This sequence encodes CASSHSTSGGPSSYNEQFF.

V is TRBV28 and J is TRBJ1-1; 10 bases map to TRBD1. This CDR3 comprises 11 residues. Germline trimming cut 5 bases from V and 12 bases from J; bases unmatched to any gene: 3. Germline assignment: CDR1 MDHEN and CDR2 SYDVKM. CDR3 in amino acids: CASSLGQGPFF. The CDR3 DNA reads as TGTGCCAGCAGTCTGGGACAGGGGCCTTTCTTT.

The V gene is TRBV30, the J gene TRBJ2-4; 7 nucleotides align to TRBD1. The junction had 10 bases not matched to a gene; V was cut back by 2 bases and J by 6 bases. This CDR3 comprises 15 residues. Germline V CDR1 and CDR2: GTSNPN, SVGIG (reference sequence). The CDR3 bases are TGTGCCTGGAGTCCATCGAGCCGGGACAGAAACATTCAGTACTTC. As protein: CAWSPSSRDRNIQYF.

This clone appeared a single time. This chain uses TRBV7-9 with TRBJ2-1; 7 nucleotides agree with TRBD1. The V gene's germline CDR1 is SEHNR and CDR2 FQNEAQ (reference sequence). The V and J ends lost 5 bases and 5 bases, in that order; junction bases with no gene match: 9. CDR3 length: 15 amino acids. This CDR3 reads CASSPRDSPHNEQFF. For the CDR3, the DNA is TGTGCCAGCAGCCCCCGGGACAGTCCACACAATGAGCAGTTCTTC.

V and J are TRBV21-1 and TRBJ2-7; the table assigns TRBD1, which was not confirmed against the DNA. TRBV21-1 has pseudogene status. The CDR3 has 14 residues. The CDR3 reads CASSNRDRVYEQYF. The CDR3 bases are TGTGCCAGCAGCAACCGGGACAGGGTGTACGAGCAGTACTTC.

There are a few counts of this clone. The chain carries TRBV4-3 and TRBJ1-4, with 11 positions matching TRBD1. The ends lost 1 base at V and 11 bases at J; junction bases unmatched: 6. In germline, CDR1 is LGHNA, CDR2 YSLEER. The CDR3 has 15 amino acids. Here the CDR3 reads CASSQGDRGSEKLFF. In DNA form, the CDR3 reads TGCGCCAGCAGCCAAGGGGACAGGGGGTCAGAGAAACTGTTTTTT.

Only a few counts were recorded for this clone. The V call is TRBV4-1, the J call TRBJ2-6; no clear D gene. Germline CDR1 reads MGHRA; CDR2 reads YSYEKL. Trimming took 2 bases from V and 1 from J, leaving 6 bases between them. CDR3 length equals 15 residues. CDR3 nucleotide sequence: TGCGCCAGCAGCCAACCAGGATCTGGGGCCAACGTCCTGACTTTC. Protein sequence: CASSQPGSGANVLTF.

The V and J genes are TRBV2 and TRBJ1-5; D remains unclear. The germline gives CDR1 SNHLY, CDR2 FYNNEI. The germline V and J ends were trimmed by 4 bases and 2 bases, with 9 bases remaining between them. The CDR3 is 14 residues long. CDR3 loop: CASSVRTRNQPQHF. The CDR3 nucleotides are TGTGCCAGCAGTGTGCGGACTCGCAATCAGCCCCAGCATTTT.

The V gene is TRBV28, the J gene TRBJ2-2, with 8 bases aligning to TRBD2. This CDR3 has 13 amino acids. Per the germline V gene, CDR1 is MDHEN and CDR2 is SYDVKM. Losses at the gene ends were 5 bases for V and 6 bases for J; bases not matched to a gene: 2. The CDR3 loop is CASSRAGAGELFF. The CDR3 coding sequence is TGTGCCAGCAGTCGAGCGGGAGCCGGGGAGCTGTTTTTT. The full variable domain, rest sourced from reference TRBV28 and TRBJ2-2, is DVKVTQSSRYLVKRTGEKVFLECVQDMDHENMFWYRQDPGLGLRLIYFSYDVKMKEKGDIPEGYSVSREKKERFSLILESASTNQTSMYLCASSRAGAGELFFGEGSRLTVL.

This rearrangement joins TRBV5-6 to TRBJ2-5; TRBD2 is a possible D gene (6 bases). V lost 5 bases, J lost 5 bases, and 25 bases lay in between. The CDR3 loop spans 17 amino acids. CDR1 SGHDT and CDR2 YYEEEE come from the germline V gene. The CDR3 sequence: CASRKKTYSGDGETQYF. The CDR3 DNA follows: TGTGCCAGCAGAAAAAAGACGTACTCGGGGGATGGGGAGACCCAGTACTTC.

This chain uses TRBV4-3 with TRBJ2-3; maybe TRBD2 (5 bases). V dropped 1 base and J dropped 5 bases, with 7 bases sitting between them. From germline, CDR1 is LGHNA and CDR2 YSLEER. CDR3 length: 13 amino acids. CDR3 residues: CASSQGGGDTQYF. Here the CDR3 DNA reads TGCGCCAGCAGCCAAGGCGGAGGAGATACGCAGTATTTT.

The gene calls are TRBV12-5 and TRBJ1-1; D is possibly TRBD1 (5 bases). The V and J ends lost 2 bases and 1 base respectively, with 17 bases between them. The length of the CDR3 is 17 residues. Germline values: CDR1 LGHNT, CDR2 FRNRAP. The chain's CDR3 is CASGLISSGAANTEAFF. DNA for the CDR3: TGTGCTAGTGGTTTGATTTCGTCTGGGGCGGCGAACACTGAAGCTTTCTTT. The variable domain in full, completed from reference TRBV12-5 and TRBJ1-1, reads DARVTQTPRHKVTEMGQEVTMRCQPILGHNTVFWYRQTMMQGLELLAYFRNRAPLDDSGMPKDRFSAEMPDATLATLKIQPSEPRDSAVYFCASGLISSGAANTEAFFGQGTRLTVV.

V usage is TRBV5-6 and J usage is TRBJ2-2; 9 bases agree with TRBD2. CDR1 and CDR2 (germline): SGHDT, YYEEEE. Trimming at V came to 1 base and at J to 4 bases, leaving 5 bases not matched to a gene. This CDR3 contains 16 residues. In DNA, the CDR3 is TGTGCCAGCAGCTTGTGTCTAGCGGGGACCACCGGGGAGCTGTTTTTT. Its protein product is CASSLCLAGTTGELFF.

CDR3 coding DNA: TGTGCCAGCAGCTTCGGGACAGGGAGCACTGAAGCTTTCTTT. Its protein product is CASSFGTGSTEAFF. This chain connects TRBV5-6 to TRBJ1-1; 9 nucleotides match TRBD1. This CDR3 comprises 14 residues. CDR1 is SGHDT, CDR2 YYEEEE, per germline. Germline trimming cut 2 bases from V and 4 bases from J; bases unmatched to any gene: 3.

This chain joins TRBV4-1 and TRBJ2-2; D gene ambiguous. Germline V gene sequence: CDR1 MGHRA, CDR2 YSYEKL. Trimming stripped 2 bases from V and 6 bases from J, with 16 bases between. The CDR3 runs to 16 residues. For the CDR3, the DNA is TGCGCCAGCAGCCAATTTCCGTTGAGGCCCGCCGGGGAGCTGTTTTTT. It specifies CASSQFPLRPAGELFF.

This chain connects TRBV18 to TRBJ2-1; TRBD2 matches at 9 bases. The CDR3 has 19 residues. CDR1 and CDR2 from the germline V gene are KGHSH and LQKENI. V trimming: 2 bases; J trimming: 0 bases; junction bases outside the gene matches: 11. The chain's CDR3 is CASSPWGTSIEISYNEQFF. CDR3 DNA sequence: TGTGCCAGCTCACCATGGGGGACTAGCATAGAGATCTCCTACAATGAGCAGTTCTTC.

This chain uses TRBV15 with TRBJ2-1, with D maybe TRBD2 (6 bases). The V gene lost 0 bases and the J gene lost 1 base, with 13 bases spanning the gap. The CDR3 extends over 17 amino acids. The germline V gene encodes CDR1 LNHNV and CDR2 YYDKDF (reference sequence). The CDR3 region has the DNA TGTGCCACCAGCAGAGATCGACTAGTCTCATCCTACAATGAGCAGTTCTTC. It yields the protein CATSRDRLVSSYNEQFF. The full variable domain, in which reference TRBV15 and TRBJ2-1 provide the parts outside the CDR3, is DAMVIQNPRYQVTQFGKPVTLSCSQTLNHNVMYWYQQKSSQAPKLLFHYYDKDFNNEADTPDNFQSRRPNTSFCFLDIRSPGLGDTAMYLCATSRDRLVSSYNEQFFGPGTRLTVL.

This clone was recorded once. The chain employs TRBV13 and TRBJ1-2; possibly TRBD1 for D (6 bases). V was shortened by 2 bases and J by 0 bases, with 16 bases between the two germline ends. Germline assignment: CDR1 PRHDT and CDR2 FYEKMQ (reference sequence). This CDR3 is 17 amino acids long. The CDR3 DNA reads TGTGCCAGCAGCTTAAATTGGGACACAAAACCTAACTATGGCTACACCTTC. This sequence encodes CASSLNWDTKPNYGYTF.

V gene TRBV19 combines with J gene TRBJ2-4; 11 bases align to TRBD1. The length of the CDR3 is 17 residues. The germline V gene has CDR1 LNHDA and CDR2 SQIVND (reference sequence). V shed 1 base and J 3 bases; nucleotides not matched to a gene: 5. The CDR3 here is CASSIAPGTGGKNIQYF. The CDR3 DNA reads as TGTGCCAGTAGTATAGCTCCAGGGACAGGGGGCAAAAACATTCAGTACTTC.

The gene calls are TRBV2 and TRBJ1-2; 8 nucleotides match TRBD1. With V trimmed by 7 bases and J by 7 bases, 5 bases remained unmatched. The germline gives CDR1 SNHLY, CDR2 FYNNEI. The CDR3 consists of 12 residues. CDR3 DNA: TGTGCCAGCACTGGACAGGGTCCTGGCTACACCTTC. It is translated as CASTGQGPGYTF.

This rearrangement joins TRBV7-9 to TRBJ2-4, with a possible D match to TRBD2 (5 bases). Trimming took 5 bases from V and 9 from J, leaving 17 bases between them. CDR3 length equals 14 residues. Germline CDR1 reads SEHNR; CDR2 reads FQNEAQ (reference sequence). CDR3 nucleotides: TGTGCCAGCAGCCCCCGGGATCTACAACCCATTCAGTACTTC. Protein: CASSPRDLQPIQYF.

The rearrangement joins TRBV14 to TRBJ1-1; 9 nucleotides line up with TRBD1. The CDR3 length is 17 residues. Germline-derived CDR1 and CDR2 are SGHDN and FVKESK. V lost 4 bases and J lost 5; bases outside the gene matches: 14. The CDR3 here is CASSPKVIRTGVTEAFF. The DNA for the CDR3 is TGTGCCAGCAGCCCCAAAGTCATCCGGACAGGGGTGACTGAAGCTTTCTTT.

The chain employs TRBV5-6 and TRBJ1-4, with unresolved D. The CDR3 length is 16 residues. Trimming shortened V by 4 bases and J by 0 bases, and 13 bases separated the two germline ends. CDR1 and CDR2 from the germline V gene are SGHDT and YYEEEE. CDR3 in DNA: TGTGCCAGCAGCCCCGCGATCGAAGCAACTAATGAAAAACTGTTTTTT. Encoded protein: CASSPAIEATNEKLFF.

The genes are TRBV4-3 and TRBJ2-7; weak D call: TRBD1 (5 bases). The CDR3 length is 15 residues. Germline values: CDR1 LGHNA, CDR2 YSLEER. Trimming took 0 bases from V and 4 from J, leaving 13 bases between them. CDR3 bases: TGCGCCAGCAGCCAAGATCGAACAGGCGAATACGAGCAGTACTTC. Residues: CASSQDRTGEYEQYF.

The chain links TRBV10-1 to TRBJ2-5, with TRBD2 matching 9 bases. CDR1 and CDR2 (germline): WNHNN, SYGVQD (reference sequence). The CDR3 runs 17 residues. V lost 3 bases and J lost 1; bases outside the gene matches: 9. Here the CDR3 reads CASSEGRLAGTQETQYF. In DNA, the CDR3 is TGCGCCAGCAGTGAAGGTCGGCTAGCGGGGACCCAAGAGACCCAGTACTTC.

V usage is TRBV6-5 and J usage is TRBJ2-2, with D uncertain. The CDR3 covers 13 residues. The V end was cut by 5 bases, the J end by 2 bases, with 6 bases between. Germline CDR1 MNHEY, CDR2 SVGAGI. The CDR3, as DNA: TGTGCCAGCAGTCTCCTTAACACCGGGGAGCTGTTTTTT. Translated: CASSLLNTGELFF.

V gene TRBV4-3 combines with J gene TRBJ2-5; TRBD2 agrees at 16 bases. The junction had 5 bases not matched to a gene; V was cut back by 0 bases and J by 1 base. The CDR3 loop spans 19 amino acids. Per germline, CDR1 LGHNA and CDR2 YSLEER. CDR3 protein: CASSQDTGLAGGPQETQYF. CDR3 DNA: TGCGCCAGCAGCCAAGACACGGGACTAGCGGGAGGGCCCCAAGAGACCCAGTACTTC.

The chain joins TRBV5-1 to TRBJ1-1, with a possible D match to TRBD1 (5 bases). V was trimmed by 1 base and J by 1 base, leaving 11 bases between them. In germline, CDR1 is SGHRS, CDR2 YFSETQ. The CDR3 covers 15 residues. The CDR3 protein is CASSLRLQGNTEAFF. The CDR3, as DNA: TGCGCCAGCAGCTTGCGACTCCAGGGGAACACTGAAGCTTTCTTT. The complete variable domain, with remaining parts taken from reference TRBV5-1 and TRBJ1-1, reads KAGVTQTPRYLIKTRGQQVTLSCSPISGHRSVSWYQQTPGQGLQFLFEYFSETQRNKGNFPGRFSGRQFSNSRSEMNVSTLELGDSALYLCASSLRLQGNTEAFFGQGTRLTVV.